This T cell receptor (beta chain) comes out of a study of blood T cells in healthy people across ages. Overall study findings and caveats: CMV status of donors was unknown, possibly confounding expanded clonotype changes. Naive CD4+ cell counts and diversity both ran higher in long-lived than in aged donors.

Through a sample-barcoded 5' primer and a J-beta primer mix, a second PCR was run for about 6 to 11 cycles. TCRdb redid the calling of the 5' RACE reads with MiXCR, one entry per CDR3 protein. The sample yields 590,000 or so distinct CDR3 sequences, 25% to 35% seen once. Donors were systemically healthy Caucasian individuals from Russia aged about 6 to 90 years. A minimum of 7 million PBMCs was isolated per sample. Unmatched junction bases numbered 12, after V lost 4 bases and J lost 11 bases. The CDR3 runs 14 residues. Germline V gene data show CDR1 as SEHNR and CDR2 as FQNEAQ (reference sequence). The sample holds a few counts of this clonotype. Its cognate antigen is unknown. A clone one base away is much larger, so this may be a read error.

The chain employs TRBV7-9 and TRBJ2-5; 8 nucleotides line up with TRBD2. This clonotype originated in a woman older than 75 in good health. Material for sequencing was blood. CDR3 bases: TGTGCCAGCAGCTCCTCCGGGACTAGGAGTGAGCAGTACTTC. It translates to CASSSSGTRSEQYF.